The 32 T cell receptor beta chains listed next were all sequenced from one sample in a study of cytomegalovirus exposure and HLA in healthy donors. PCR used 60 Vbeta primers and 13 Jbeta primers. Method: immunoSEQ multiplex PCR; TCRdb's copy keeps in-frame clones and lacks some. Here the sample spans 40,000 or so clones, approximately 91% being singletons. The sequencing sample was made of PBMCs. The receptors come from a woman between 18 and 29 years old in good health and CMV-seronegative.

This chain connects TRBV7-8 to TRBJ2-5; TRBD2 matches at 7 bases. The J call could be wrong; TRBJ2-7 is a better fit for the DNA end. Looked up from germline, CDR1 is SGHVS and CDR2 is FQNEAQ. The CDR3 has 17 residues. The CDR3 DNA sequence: TGTGCCAGCAGCCGAGGGAGTAGCGGACTAGAGGCCTACGAGCAGTACTTC. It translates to CASSRGSSGLEAYEQYF.

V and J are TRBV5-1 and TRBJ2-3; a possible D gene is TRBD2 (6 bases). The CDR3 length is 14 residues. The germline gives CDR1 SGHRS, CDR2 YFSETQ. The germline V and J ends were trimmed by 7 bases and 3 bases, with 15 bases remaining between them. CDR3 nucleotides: TGCGCCAGCCTAGGGACGGCGGGGACAGATACGCAGTATTTT. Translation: CASLGTAGTDTQYF.

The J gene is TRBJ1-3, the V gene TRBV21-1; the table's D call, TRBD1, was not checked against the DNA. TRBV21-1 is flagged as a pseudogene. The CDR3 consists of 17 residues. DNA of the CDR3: TGTGCCAGCAGCAAAAGCCCCGGGACAGGGCCTGGAAACACCATATATTTT. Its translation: CASSKSPGTGPGNTIYF.

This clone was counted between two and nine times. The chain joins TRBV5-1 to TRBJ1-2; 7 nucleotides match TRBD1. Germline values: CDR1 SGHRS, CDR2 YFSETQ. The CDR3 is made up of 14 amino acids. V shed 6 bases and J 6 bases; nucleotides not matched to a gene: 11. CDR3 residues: CASNTGDGLDGYTF. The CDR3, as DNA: TGCGCCAGCAATACAGGGGACGGCCTCGATGGCTACACCTTC.

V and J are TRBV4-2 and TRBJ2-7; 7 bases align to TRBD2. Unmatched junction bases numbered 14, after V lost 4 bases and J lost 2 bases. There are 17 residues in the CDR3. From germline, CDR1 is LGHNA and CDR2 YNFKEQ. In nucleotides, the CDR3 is TGTGCCAGCAGCCCTCCCCTAGTGGGAGGGCCGGCCTACGAGCAGTACTTC. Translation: CASSPPLVGGPAYEQYF.

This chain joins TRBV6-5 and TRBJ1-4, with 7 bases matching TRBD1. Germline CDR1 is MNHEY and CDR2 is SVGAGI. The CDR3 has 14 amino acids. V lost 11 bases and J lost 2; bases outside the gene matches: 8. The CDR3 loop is CASAPDRTNEKLFF. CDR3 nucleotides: TGTGCCTCAGCTCCGGACAGGACTAATGAAAAACTGTTTTTT.

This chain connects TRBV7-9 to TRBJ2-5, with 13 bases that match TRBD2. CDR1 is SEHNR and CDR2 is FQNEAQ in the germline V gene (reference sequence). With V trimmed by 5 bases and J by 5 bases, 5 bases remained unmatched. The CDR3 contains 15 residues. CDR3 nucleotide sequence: TGTGCCAGCAGCCCAAAACTAGCGGGAGGGGAGACCCAGTACTTC. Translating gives CASSPKLAGGETQYF.

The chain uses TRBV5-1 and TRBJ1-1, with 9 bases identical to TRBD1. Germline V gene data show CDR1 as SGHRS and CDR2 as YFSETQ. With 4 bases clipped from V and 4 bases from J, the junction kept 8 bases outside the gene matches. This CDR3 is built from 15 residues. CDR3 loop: CASSPLGQGSTEAFF. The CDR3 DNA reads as TGCGCCAGCAGCCCCTTGGGACAGGGTTCCACTGAAGCTTTCTTT.

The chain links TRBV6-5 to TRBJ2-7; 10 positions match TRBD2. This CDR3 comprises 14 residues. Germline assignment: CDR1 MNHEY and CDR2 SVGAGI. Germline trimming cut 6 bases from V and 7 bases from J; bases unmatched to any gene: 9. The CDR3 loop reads CASSSSGSLWEQYF. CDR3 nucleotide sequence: TGTGCCAGCAGCTCTAGCGGGAGTTTGTGGGAGCAGTACTTC.

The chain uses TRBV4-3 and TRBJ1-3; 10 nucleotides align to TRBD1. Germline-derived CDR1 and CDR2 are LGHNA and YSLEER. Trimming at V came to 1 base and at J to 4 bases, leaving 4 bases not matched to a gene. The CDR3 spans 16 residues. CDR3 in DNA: TGCGCCAGCAGCCAAGGCCTGGGACAGGGGGGAAACACCATATATTTT. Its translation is CASSQGLGQGGNTIYF.

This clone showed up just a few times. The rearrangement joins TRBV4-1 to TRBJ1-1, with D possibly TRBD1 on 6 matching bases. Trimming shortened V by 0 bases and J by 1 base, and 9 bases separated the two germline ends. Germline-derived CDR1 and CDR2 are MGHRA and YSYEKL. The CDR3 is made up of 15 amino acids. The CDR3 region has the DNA TGCGCCAGCAGCCAAGACCGACAGGAGAACACTGAAGCTTTCTTT. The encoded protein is CASSQDRQENTEAFF.

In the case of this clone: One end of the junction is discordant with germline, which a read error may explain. CDR3 protein: CSSSSTLGTGNGYTF. CDR3 in DNA: TGTTCCAGCAGCTCCACGTTGGGGACAGGGAATGGCTACACCTTC. The chain employs TRBV7-9 and TRBJ1-2, with 9 positions matching TRBD1. This CDR3 is 15 amino acids long. Germline V gene data show CDR1 as SEHNR and CDR2 as FQNEAQ (reference sequence).

The CDR3, as DNA: TGTGCCAGCAGCTTCACGGGTGTAGCTTATGAAGCTTTCTTT. This sequence encodes CASSFTGVAYEAFF. The genes are TRBV7-2 and TRBJ1-1; D is uncertain. This CDR3 is built from 14 residues. From germline, CDR1 is SGHTA and CDR2 FQGNSA. The V gene lost 3 bases and the J gene lost 7 bases, with 15 bases spanning the gap.

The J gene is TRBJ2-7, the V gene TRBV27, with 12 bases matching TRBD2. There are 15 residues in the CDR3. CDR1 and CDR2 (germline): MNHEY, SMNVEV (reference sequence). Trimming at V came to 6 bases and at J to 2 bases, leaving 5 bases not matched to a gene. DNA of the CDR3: TGTGCCAGCAGACCCCGGACTAGCGGGGCCTACGAGCAGTACTTC. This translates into CASRPRTSGAYEQYF.

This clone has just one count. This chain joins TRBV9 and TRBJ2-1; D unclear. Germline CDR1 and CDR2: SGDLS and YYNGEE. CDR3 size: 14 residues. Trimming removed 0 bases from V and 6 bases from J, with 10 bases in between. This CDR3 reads CASSVGGSGNEQFF. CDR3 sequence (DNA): TGTGCCAGCAGCGTAGGTGGTAGTGGCAATGAGCAGTTCTTC.

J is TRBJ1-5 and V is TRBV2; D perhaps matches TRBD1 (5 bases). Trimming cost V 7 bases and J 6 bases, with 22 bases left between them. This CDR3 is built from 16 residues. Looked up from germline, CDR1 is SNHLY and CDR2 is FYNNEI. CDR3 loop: CASTPGHLHWGQPQHF. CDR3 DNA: TGTGCCAGCACCCCAGGACACCTCCATTGGGGTCAGCCCCAGCATTTT. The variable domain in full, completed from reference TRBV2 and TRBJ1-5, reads EPEVTQTPSHQVTQMGQEVILRCVPISNHLYFYWYRQILGQKVEFLVSFYNNEISEKSEIFDDQFSVERPDGSNFTLKIRSTKLEDSAMYFCASTPGHLHWGQPQHFGDGTRLSIL.

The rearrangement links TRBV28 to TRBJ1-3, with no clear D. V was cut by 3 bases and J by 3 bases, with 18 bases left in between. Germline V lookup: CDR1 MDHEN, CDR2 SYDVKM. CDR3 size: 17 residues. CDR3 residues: CASSFRGLGMVGNTIYF. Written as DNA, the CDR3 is TGTGCCAGCAGTTTTCGGGGTTTGGGCATGGTTGGAAACACCATATATTTT.

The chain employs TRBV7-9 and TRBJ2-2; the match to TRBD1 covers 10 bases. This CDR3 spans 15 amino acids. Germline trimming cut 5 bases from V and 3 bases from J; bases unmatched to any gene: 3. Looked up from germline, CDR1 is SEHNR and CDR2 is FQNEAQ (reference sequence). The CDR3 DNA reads TGTGCCAGCAGCCCTGGGACAGGGGACACCGGGGAGCTGTTTTTT. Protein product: CASSPGTGDTGELFF.

CDR3 loop: CASSLAGSRDRAFGYTF. The DNA of the CDR3 is TGTGCCAGCAGCTTAGCGGGGAGCCGGGACAGGGCTTTCGGCTACACCTTC. The rearrangement uses TRBV7-8 and TRBJ1-2, with TRBD1 identical over 9 bases. The V and J ends lost 0 bases and 8 bases, in that order; junction bases with no gene match: 13. Per the germline V gene, CDR1 is SGHVS and CDR2 is FQNEAQ. This CDR3 is 17 amino acids long.

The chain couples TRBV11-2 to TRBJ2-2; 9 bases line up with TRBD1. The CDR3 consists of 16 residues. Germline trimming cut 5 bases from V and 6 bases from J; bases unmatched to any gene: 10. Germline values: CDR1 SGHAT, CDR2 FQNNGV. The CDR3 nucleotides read TGTGCCAGCAGCGCGATACAGGGGGCGCGTCCCGGGGAGCTGTTTTTT. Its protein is CASSAIQGARPGELFF.

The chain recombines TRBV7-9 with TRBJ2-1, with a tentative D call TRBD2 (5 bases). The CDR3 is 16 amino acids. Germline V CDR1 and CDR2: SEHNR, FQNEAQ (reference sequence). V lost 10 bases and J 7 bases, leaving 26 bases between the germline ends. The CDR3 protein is CAISNPTGIPGNEQFF. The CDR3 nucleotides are TGTGCCATCTCCAATCCCACCGGGATCCCGGGGAATGAGCAGTTCTTC.

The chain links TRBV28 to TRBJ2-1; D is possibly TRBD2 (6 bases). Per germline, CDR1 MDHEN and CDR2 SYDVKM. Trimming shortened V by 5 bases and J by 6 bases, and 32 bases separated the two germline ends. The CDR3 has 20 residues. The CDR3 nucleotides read TGTGCCAGCAGTCTATCCCTTCTGGCTAAGTCTCCAGCGGGCCTCAATGAGCAGTTCTTC. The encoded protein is CASSLSLLAKSPAGLNEQFF.

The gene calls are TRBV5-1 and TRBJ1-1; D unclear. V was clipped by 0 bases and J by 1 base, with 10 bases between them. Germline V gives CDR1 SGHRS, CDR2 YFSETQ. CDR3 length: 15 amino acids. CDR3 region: CASSLVAGRNTEAFF. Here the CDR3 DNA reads TGCGCCAGCAGCTTGGTCGCGGGAAGGAACACTGAAGCTTTCTTT.

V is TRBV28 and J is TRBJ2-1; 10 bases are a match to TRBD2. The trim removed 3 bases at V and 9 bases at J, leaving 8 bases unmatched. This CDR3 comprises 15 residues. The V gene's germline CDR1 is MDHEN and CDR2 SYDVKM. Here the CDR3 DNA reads TGTGCCAGCAGTTTTTCCCTAGCGGGAGATGGTGAGCAGTTCTTC. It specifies CASSFSLAGDGEQFF.

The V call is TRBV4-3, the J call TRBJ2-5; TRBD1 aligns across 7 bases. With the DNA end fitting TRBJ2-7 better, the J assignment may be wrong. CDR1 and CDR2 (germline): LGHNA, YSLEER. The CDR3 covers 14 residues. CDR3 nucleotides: TGCGCCAGCAGCCCCCGACAGGGTTCCTACGAGCAGTACTTC. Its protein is CASSPRQGSYEQYF.

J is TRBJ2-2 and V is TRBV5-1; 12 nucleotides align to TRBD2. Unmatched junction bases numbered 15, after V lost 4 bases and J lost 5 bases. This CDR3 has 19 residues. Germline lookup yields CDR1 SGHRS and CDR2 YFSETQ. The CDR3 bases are TGCGCCAGCAGCCCACTACCTCCGGGACTAGCGGGCTCTACCGGGGAGCTGTTTTTT. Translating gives CASSPLPPGLAGSTGELFF.

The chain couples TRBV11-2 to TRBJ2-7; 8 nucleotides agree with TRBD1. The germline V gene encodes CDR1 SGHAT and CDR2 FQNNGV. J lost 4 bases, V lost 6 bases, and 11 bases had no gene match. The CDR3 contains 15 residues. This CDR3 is CASRPNRDRPYEQYF. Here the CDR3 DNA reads TGTGCCAGCAGACCTAATAGGGACAGGCCGTACGAGCAGTACTTC.

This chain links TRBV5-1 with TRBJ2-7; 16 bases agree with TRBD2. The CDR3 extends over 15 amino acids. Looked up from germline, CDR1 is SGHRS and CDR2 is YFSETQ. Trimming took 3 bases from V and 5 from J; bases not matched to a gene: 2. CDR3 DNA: TGCGCCAGCAGCTGGGGACTAGCGGGAGGGAACGAGCAGTACTTC. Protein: CASSWGLAGGNEQYF.

This CDR3 reads CASSIQTGQGADTQYF. CDR3 bases: TGTGCCAGCAGCATCCAAACGGGACAGGGGGCAGATACGCAGTATTTT. This chain uses TRBV9 with TRBJ2-3, with 11 positions matching TRBD1. Trimming removed 4 bases from V and 4 bases from J; junction bases left unmatched: 8. This CDR3 comprises 16 residues. Germline V gene sequence: CDR1 SGDLS, CDR2 YYNGEE.

The CDR3 region is CASSLGTLRAKNIQYF. In DNA form, the CDR3 reads TGTGCCAGCAGTTTGGGGACTCTAAGGGCCAAAAACATTCAGTACTTC. This rearrangement joins TRBV28 to TRBJ2-4; D perhaps matches TRBD2 (6 bases). This CDR3 contains 16 residues. The V and J ends lost 3 bases and 1 base respectively, with 13 bases between them. Germline CDR1 MDHEN, CDR2 SYDVKM. The full variable domain, its missing parts supplied by reference TRBV28 and TRBJ2-4, is DVKVTQSSRYLVKRTGEKVFLECVQDMDHENMFWYRQDPGLGLRLIYFSYDVKMKEKGDIPEGYSVSREKKERFSLILESASTNQTSMYLCASSLGTLRAKNIQYFGAGTRLSVL.

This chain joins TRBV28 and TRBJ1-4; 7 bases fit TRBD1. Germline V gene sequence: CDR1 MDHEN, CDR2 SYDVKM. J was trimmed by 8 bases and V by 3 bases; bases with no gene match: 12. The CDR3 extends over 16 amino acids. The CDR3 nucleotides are TGTGCCAGCAGTTTGCCTACAGGGGCGGTGGGGGAAAAACTGTTTTTT. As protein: CASSLPTGAVGEKLFF.

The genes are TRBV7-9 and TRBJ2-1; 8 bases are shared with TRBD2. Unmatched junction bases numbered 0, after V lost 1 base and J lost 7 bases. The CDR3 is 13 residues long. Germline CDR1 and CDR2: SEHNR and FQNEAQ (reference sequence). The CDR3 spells CASSLVAGNEQFF. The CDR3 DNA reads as TGTGCCAGCAGCTTAGTAGCGGGGAATGAGCAGTTCTTC. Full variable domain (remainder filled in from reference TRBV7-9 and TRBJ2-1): DTGVSQNPRHKITKRGQNVTFRCDPISEHNRLYWYRQTLGQGPEFLTYFQNEAQLEKSRLLSDRFSAERPKGSFSTLEIQRTEQGDSAMYLCASSLVAGNEQFFGPGTRLTVL.